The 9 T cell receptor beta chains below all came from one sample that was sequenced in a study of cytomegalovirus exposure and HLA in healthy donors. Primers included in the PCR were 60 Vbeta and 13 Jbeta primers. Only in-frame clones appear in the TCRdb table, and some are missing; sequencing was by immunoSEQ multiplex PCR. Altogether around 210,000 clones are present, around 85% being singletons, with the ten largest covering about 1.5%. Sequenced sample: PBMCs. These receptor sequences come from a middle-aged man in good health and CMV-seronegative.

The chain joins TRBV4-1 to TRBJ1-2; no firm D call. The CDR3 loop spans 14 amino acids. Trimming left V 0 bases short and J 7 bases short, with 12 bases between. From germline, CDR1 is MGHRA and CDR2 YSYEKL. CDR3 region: CASSQDMRGGGYTF. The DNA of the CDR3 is TGCGCCAGCAGCCAAGATATGCGGGGAGGTGGCTACACCTTC.

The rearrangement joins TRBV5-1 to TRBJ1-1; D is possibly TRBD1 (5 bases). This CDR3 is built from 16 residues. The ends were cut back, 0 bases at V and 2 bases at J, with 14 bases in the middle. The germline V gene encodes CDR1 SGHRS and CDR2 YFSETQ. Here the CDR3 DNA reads TGCGCCAGCAGCTTGGGTGGCCAGGGAATTAACACTGAAGCTTTCTTT. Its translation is CASSLGGQGINTEAFF.

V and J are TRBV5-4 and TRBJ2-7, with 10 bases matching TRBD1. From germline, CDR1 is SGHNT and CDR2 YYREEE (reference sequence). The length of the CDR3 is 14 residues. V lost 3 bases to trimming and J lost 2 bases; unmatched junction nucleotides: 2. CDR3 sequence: CASSSGTGAYEQYF. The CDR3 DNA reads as TGTGCCAGCAGCTCAGGGACAGGGGCCTACGAGCAGTACTTC. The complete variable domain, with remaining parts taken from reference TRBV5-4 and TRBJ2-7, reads ETGVTQSPTHLIKTRGQQVTLRCSSQSGHNTVSWYQQALGQGPQFIFQYYREEENGRGNFPPRFSGLQFPNYSSELNVNALELDDSALYLCASSSGTGAYEQYFGPGTRLTVT.

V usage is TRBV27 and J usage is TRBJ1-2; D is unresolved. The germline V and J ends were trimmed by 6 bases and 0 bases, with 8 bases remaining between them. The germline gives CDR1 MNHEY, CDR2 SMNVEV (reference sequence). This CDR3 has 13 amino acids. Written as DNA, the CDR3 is TGTGCCAGCAGCTCTTCTGCTAACTATGGCTACACCTTC. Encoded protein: CASSSSANYGYTF.

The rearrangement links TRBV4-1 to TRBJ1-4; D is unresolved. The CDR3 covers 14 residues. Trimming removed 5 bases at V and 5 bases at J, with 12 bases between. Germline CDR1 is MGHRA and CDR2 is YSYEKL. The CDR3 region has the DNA TGCGCCAGCAGCGCCCCGGGATCAAATGAAAAACTGTTTTTT. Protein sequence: CASSAPGSNEKLFF.

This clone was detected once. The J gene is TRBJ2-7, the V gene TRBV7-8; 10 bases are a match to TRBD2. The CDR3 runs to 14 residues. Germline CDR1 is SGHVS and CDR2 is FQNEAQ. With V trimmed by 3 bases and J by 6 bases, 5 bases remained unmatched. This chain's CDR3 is CASSFGTSVIEQYF. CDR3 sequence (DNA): TGTGCCAGCAGCTTCGGGACTAGCGTTATCGAGCAGTACTTC.

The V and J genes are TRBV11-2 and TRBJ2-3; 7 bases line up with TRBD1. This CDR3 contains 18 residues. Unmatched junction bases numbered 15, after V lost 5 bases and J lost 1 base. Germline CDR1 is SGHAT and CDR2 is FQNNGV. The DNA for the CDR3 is TGTGCCAGCAGCCTAGGTAGGGGGCAAGGGTACCGCACAGATACGCAGTATTTT. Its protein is CASSLGRGQGYRTDTQYF.

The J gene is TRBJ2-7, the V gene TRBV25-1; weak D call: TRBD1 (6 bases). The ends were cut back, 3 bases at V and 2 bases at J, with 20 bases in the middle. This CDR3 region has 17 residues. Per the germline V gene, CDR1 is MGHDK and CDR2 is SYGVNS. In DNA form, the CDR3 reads TGTGCCAGCAGTGACACACAAGCAACAGGGAGCGCCTACGAGCAGTACTTC. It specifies CASSDTQATGSAYEQYF.

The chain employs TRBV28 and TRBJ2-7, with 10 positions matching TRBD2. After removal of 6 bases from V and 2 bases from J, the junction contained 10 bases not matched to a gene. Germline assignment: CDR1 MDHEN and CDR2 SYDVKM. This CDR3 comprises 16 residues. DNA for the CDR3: TGTGCCAGCAGCCACCACCCTAGCGGGGGAGCCTACGAGCAGTACTTC. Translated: CASSHHPSGGAYEQYF.